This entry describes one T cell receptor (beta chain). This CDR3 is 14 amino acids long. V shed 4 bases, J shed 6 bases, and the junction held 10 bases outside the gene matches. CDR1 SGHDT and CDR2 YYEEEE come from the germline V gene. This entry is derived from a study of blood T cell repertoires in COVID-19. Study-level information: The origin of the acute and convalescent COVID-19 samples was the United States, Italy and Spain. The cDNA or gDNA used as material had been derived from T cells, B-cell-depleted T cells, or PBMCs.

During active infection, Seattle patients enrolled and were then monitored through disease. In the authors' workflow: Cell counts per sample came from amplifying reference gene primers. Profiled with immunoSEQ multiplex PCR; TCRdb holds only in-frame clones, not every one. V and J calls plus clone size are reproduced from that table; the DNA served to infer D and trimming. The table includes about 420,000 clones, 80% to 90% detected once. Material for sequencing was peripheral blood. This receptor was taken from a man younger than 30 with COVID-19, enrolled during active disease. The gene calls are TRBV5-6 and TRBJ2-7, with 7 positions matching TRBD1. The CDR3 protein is CASSRKGAFREQYF. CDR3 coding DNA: TGTGCCAGCAGCCGGAAGGGGGCGTTTCGCGAGCAGTACTTC.